This T cell receptor beta chain was sequenced during a study of beta chain features in type 1 diabetes. Findings and caveats of the study: Shortening of TCRB CDR3s, moderate but significant, appeared in all four CD4+ subsets of Type 1 diabetes patients.

This clone was recorded a few times. Its antigen is unknown. This CDR3 comprises 16 residues. Looked up from germline, CDR1 is SGHNT and CDR2 is YYREEE (reference sequence). V was pared by 3 bases and J by 0 bases, with 16 bases between. Expressed TCRB transcripts got sequenced, as all isolated RNA was reverse transcribed. Here immunoSEQ multiplex PCR was the method, and the copy in TCRdb shows in-frame clones only, minus some. The data show about 390,000 clones, roughly a tenth seen once. The chain carries TRBV5-4 and TRBJ2-7; unclear D gene. Sequenced input: central memory CD4+ T cells from blood. This TCR derives from a man younger than 40 with type 1 diabetes. CDR3 loop: CASSSIGWQTSYEQYF. The CDR3 region has the DNA TGTGCCAGCAGCTCGATAGGGTGGCAGACCTCCTACGAGCAGTACTTC.